Included here is one T cell receptor beta chain sequence, with context. This sample is part of a study of technical replicates of blood from a handful of donors. TCRdb keeps only in-frame clones here, not all; method: immunoSEQ multiplex PCR. The data contain about 68,000 clones, 95% to 97% of them singletons. Input material: T cells isolated from PBMCs. The clonotype was recovered from a human donor in good health.

In nucleotides, the CDR3 is TGCGCCAGCAGCCAAGACCGAGAACGGACAGTGGCCGAGACCCAGTACTTC. This codes for CASSQDRERTVAETQYF. The V call is TRBV4-1, the J call TRBJ2-5; D possibly corresponds to TRBD1 (6 bases). CDR3 size: 17 residues. V was pared by 0 bases and J by 5 bases, with 19 bases between. The germline V gene has CDR1 MGHRA and CDR2 YSYEKL.